This paragraph reports one TCR beta chain. The same CDR3 also results from other DNA sequences found in this sample. Authors' data handling: Counts of nucleated cells, estimated from reference gene primer amplification, were obtained. Using immunoSEQ multiplex PCR, the repertoire was profiled, and TCRdb retains in-frame clones only, with some absent. From that table come the V and J calls and clone size; the DNA was used to work out D and trimming. The data contain under 250,000 clones, almost 85% of them singletons. This entry belongs to a study of blood T cell repertoires in COVID-19. Whole-study context: Acute and convalescent COVID-19 specimens originated in the United States, Italy and Spain. Sample material is recorded as cDNA or gDNA derived from T cells, B-cell-depleted T cells, or PBMCs.

Between the trimmed V and J ends, which lost 0 bases and 2 bases, there was a span of 8 bases. This CDR3 spans 14 amino acids. Looked up from germline, CDR1 is SGHRS and CDR2 is YFSETQ. This TCR was recovered from a woman in her forties or fifties with active or convalescent COVID-19. Sequencing was done on a sample of peripheral blood. The chain couples TRBV5-1 to TRBJ1-2; D not resolved. The chain's CDR3 is CASSLEGGNYGYTF. The DNA of the CDR3 is TGCGCCAGCAGCTTGGAAGGCGGGAACTATGGCTACACCTTC. The variable domain in full, with the rest retrieved from reference TRBV5-1 and TRBJ1-2, is KAGVTQTPRYLIKTRGQQVTLSCSPISGHRSVSWYQQTPGQGLQFLFEYFSETQRNKGNFPGRFSGRQFSNSRSEMNVSTLELGDSALYLCASSLEGGNYGYTFGSGTRLTVV.